Below, 21 T cell receptor beta chains from the same sample are listed, as sequenced in a study of blood T cell repertoires in COVID-19. Assay: immunoSEQ multiplex PCR; the TCRdb copy retains only in-frame clones and omits some. This table has 400,000 or so clones, around nine tenths appearing once. The sequenced sample was peripheral blood. These receptors were collected from a woman aged 40 to 50 with COVID-19, enrolled during active disease.

In regard to this clone: At one end, the junction sequence differs from germline, possibly due to a read error. The rearrangement links TRBV4-1 to TRBJ2-3; TRBD2 aligns across 7 bases. CDR1 MGHRA and CDR2 YSYEKL come from the germline V gene. This CDR3 comprises 15 residues. CDR3: CASSRGSQPADTQYF. CDR3 DNA: TGCGCCAGTAGCCGCGGGAGCCAACCCGCAGATACGCAGTATTTT.

Note on this clone: This CDR3 is also generated by other DNA sequences in the sample. This chain uses TRBV9 with TRBJ2-7; 7 bases are shared with TRBD1. After removal of 0 bases from V and 3 bases from J, the junction contained 3 bases not matched to a gene. The CDR3 runs 14 residues. The V gene's germline CDR1 is SGDLS and CDR2 YYNGEE. The CDR3 DNA reads as TGTGCCAGCAGCGTAGGGGACAGAAGCTACGAGCAGTACTTC. This sequence encodes CASSVGDRSYEQYF.

This clone was found once. J is TRBJ1-2 and V is TRBV5-1; TRBD1 might be the D (6 bases). This CDR3 comprises 13 residues. Trimming cost V 4 bases and J 8 bases, with 15 bases left between them. The germline gives CDR1 SGHRS, CDR2 YFSETQ. The DNA of the CDR3 is TGCGCCAGCAGCGCGGCGGGGGCGAGCGGCTACACCTTC. This encodes CASSAAGASGYTF.

The chain employs TRBV6-6 and TRBJ2-7; 8 bases fit TRBD1. This CDR3 is built from 14 residues. Germline CDR1 reads MNHNY; CDR2 reads SVGAGI (reference sequence). Trimming at V came to 5 bases and at J to 4 bases, leaving 7 bases not matched to a gene. This CDR3 reads CASSQDRVRYEQYF. The DNA for the CDR3 is TGTGCCAGCAGTCAGGACAGGGTTCGGTACGAGCAGTACTTC.

The V call is TRBV28, the J call TRBJ1-2; no reliable D call. The CDR3 is 14 residues long. V shed 1 base and J shed 8 bases, with 14 bases lying between them. Germline V gene sequence: CDR1 MDHEN, CDR2 SYDVKM. The CDR3 sequence: CASSLLGVQHGYTF. The CDR3 DNA reads as TGTGCCAGCAGTTTATTGGGTGTACAGCACGGCTACACCTTC.

This clone was seen a single time. This CDR3 reads CASTPTGGYGYTF. The CDR3 bases are TGTGCCAGCACCCCGACAGGGGGCTATGGCTACACCTTC. This sequence joins TRBV6-5 and TRBJ1-2; 9 bases map to TRBD1. The CDR3 is made up of 13 amino acids. Germline CDR1 MNHEY, CDR2 SVGAGI. Losses at the gene ends were 7 bases for V and 4 bases for J; bases not matched to a gene: 4.

J is TRBJ1-2 and V is TRBV15, with a tentative D call TRBD1 (5 bases). V shed 1 base and J shed 5 bases, with 14 bases lying between them. CDR1 is LNHNV, CDR2 YYDKDF, per germline (reference sequence). The CDR3 has 15 residues. CDR3 DNA: TGTGCCACCAGCAGAGGGCGGGGGGACCTTTATGGCTACACCTTC. Amino acids: CATSRGRGDLYGYTF.

The chain couples TRBV27 to TRBJ1-2, with D uncertain. The CDR3 length is 14 residues. Per the germline V gene, CDR1 is MNHEY and CDR2 is SMNVEV (reference sequence). Deletions cut 3 bases from V and 4 bases from J, with 12 bases between. The CDR3 sequence: CASSFRESGYGYTF. CDR3 bases: TGTGCCAGCAGTTTTAGGGAGTCGGGCTATGGCTACACCTTC.

The genes are TRBV18 and TRBJ1-2; 9 bases are shared with TRBD1. The CDR3 totals 15 residues. The J segment lost 8 bases and the V segment lost 3 bases, leaving 10 bases of the junction unmatched. Germline V gives CDR1 KGHSH, CDR2 LQKENI. CDR3 loop: CASSPPPGQGGGYTF. The CDR3 nucleotides read TGTGCCAGCTCACCCCCCCCGGGACAGGGAGGAGGCTACACCTTC.

This clone was detected only once. The chain joins TRBV7-9 to TRBJ1-2; TRBD1 matches 7 bases. CDR1 and CDR2 from the germline V gene are SEHNR and FQNEAQ (reference sequence). This CDR3 spans 14 amino acids. V lost 11 bases to trimming and J lost 8 bases; unmatched junction nucleotides: 17. The CDR3 DNA sequence: TGTGCCGGATCTCACAAAGGGGGCTTGGGGGGCTACACCTTC. It encodes CAGSHKGGLGGYTF.

This chain connects TRBV9 to TRBJ1-1, with TRBD1 matching 9 bases. Unmatched junction bases numbered 5, after V lost 2 bases and J lost 0 bases. Per germline, CDR1 SGDLS and CDR2 YYNGEE. The CDR3 sequence is 16 residues long. The CDR3 region has the DNA TGTGCCAGCAGCGTTGGGGGACAGGGCATGAACACTGAAGCTTTCTTT. Translation: CASSVGGQGMNTEAFF.

This chain links TRBV4-1 with TRBJ1-3, with TRBD1 matching 10 bases. CDR1 and CDR2 (germline): MGHRA, YSYEKL. V dropped 1 base and J dropped 3; count of bases not matched to a gene: 12. The CDR3 length is 19 residues. This CDR3 reads CASSQAEMGTGADGNTIYF. In DNA, the CDR3 is TGCGCCAGCAGCCAAGCGGAGATGGGGACAGGGGCGGATGGAAACACCATATATTTT.

The rearrangement joins TRBV27 to TRBJ2-4, with D unresolved. Germline CDR1 reads MNHEY; CDR2 reads SMNVEV (reference sequence). The CDR3 is made up of 13 amino acids. V dropped 1 base and J dropped 10 bases, with 11 bases sitting between them. The CDR3 region has the DNA TGTGCCAGCAGTTTATATCCCCTAGAAATTCAGTACTTC. Translation: CASSLYPLEIQYF.

The V call is TRBV28, the J call TRBJ1-1; no clear D. Trimming left V 11 bases short and J 1 base short, with 8 bases between. Germline values: CDR1 MDHEN, CDR2 SYDVKM. This CDR3 comprises 11 residues. The CDR3: CASSGNTEAFF. The CDR3 nucleotides read TGTGCCTCGAGCGGGAACACTGAAGCTTTCTTT.

V gene TRBV9 combines with J gene TRBJ2-3; 10 bases map to TRBD2. The CDR3 has 15 amino acids. In germline, CDR1 is SGDLS, CDR2 YYNGEE. V was clipped by 4 bases and J by 0 bases; unmatched bases: 2. The DNA for the CDR3 is TGTGCCAGCAGCTCTAGCGGGAGCAGCACAGATACGCAGTATTTT. This gives the protein CASSSSGSSTDTQYF.

CDR3 nucleotide sequence: TGTGCCAGCAGCTACAGGGGAGCCGACACTGAAGCTTTCTTT. The encoded protein is CASSYRGADTEAFF. The rearrangement joins TRBV7-3 to TRBJ1-1, with TRBD1 matching over 7 bases. This CDR3 has 14 residues. V lost 4 bases to trimming and J lost 3 bases; unmatched junction nucleotides: 5. CDR1 and CDR2 (germline): SGHTA, FQGTGA.

The rearrangement links TRBV27 to TRBJ2-3; 7 nucleotides match TRBD1. The CDR3 runs to 15 residues. The germline V gene encodes CDR1 MNHEY and CDR2 SMNVEV (reference sequence). The V and J ends lost 8 bases and 0 bases, in that order; junction bases with no gene match: 8. The CDR3 nucleotides are TGTGCCAGCCGACACCCGGGACAGAGCACAGATACGCAGTATTTT. Protein product: CASRHPGQSTDTQYF.

The chain links TRBV7-9 to TRBJ2-5; 9 bases agree with TRBD2. V gave up 2 bases and J gave up 5 bases; unmatched junction bases: 9. Per the germline V gene, CDR1 is SEHNR and CDR2 is FQNEAQ (reference sequence). The CDR3 runs 16 residues. This CDR3 is CASSLSAGGPGETQYF. The CDR3 DNA is TGTGCCAGCAGCTTATCGGCGGGAGGGCCGGGGGAGACCCAGTACTTC.

This rearrangement joins TRBV7-9 to TRBJ1-1, with 12 bases identical to TRBD1. The CDR3 has 17 amino acids. Germline trimming cut 0 bases from V and 4 bases from J; bases unmatched to any gene: 6. The germline V gene encodes CDR1 SEHNR and CDR2 FQNEAQ (reference sequence). CDR3 protein: CASSLALGQGARTEAFF. DNA of the CDR3: TGTGCCAGCAGCTTAGCGCTGGGACAGGGGGCGCGCACTGAAGCTTTCTTT.

The chain uses TRBV6-2 or TRBV6-3 and TRBJ1-5, with 8 bases aligning to TRBD1. The germline V gene encodes CDR1 MNHEY and CDR2 SVGEGT. This CDR3 is built from 20 residues. Trimming at V came to 3 bases and at J to 2 bases, leaving 18 bases not matched to a gene. The CDR3 nucleotides read TGTGCCAGCAGTTATGTCACAGGGGGTGGTGGGACGGGCGGCAATCAGCCCCAGCATTTT. Its protein product is CASSYVTGGGGTGGNQPQHF.

V gene TRBV6-5 combines with J gene TRBJ2-5, with D possibly TRBD2 on 5 matching bases. CDR1 MNHEY and CDR2 SVGAGI come from the germline V gene. CDR3 length: 14 residues. Trimming pared 2 bases from V and 5 bases from J, leaving 12 bases between. This CDR3 is CASSYQLGLETQYF. As DNA, the CDR3 is TGTGCCAGCAGTTACCAACTAGGTCTCGAGACCCAGTACTTC.